This T cell receptor (beta chain) was identified in a study of shared clonotypes between healthy human individuals. Study overall: Samples came from a couple of female and a few male donors aged 18 to 49.

Adults of Caucasian background living in Nashville, Tennessee made up all donors. Under the authors' procedure: With immunoSEQ giving junction-only sequences and no quality scores, filtering differed. The assay was immunoSEQ multiplex PCR, and TCRdb's table has in-frame clones only and misses some. That table furnishes V, J and clone size, whereas the DNA furnished D and trimming. This sample yields about 490,000 clones, of which 65% to 80% are seen a single time; less than 15% belongs to the top ten. This receptor was identified in a woman aged 40 to 50 in good health. Some clones in this sample may be carry-over from other donors' samples. The sequenced material came from PBMCs.

The CDR3 DNA is TGTGCCAGCAGTTTACGCTATCGGGAGACCCAGTACTTC. Residues: CASSLRYRETQYF. The V gene is TRBV27, the J gene TRBJ2-5; no reliable D call. Trimming removed 2 bases from V and 5 bases from J, with 9 bases in between. Germline CDR1 MNHEY, CDR2 SMNVEV (reference sequence). This CDR3 has 13 residues.